This T cell receptor beta chain derives from a study of blood T cell repertoires in COVID-19. Study information: Donors in the United States, Italy and Spain gave samples during acute or convalescent COVID-19. The cDNA or gDNA used as material had been derived from T cells, B-cell-depleted T cells, or PBMCs.

The CDR3 runs 13 residues. CDR1 and CDR2 (germline): LNHDA, SQIVND (reference sequence). The V and J ends lost 9 bases and 11 bases respectively, with 22 bases between them. Authors' processing steps: Reference gene primer amplification gave estimated nucleated cell counts. TCRdb's table, derived via immunoSEQ multiplex PCR, lists solely in-frame clones and lacks some. That table gives V, J and clone size, and the DNA gave D and trimming. The data show 100,000 or so clones, under 80% seen once. The sequence was collected from a man aged 65 to 85 with active or convalescent COVID-19. The chain links TRBV19 to TRBJ1-1; D might be TRBD1 (5 bases). Source material: peripheral blood. The CDR3 spells CASIPQDKKGAFF. CDR3 sequence (DNA): TGTGCCAGCATCCCCCAGGACAAAAAAGGGGCTTTCTTT.